The sequence of this TCR beta chain was determined in a study of blood T cells in healthy people across ages. Overall study findings and caveats: Diversity estimated from one million T cells was considered an underestimate.

Primed by a sample-barcoded 5' primer and a J-beta primer mix, a second PCR proceeded for 7 to 11 cycles. The template-switch adaptor was a 5' adaptor with 12 random nucleotides. It tagged each cDNA molecule. TCRdb re-analysed the 5' RACE reads in MiXCR, keeping a single row per CDR3 protein. The sample records 450,000 to 700,000 distinct CDR3 sequences, 27% being singletons. In the case of this clonotype: Its specificity is not known.

The V and J ends lost 4 bases and 4 bases respectively, with 13 bases between them. This CDR3 has 15 amino acids. The sample was blood. This TCR came from a woman in her 70s in good health. This chain joins TRBV12-3 or TRBV12-4 and TRBJ1-4; D might be TRBD1 (5 bases). The CDR3, as DNA: TGTGCCAGCAGTTACCTGGGGGGGGTTAATGAAAAACTGTTTTTT. This gives the protein CASSYLGGVNEKLFF.